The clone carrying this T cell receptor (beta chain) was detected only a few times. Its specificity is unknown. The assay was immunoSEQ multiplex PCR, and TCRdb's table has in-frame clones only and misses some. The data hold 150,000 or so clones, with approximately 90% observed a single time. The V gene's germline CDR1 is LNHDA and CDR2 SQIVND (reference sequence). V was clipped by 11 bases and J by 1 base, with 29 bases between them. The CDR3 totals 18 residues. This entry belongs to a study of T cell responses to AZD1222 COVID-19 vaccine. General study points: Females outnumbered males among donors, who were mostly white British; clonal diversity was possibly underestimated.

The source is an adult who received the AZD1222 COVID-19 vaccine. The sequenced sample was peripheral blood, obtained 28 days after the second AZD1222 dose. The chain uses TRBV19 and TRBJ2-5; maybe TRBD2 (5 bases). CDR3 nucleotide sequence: TGTGCCCACTTCTGGGAAGCGCCATTCAAGGGAGCCCAAGAGACCCAGTACTTC. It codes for CAHFWEAPFKGAQETQYF.